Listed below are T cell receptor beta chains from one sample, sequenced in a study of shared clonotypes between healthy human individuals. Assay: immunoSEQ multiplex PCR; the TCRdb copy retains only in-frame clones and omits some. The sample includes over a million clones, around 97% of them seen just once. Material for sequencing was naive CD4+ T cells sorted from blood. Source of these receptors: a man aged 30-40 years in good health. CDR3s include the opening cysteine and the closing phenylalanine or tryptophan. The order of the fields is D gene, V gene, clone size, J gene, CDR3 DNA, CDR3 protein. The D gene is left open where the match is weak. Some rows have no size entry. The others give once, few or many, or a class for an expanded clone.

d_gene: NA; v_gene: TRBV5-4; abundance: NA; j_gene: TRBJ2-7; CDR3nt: TGTGCCAGCAGCTCCCACAGGGACGAGCAGTACTTC; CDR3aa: CASSSHRDEQYF
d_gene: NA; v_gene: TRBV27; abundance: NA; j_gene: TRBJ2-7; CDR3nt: TGTGCCAGCAGTTTAGTGCCCCTAGGGTTCTACGAGCAGTACTTC; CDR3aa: CASSLVPLGFYEQYF
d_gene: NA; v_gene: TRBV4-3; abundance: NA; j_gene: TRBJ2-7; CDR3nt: TGCGCCAGCAGCCAAGGGCAGGGTGGTACCTACGAGCAGTACTTC; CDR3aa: CASSQGQGGTYEQYF
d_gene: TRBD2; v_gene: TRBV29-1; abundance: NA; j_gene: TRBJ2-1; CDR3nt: TGCAGCGTGTGGACTAGCGGGAGATCCTACAATGAGCAGTTCTTC; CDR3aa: CSVWTSGRSYNEQFF
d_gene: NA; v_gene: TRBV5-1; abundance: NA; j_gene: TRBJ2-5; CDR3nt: TGCGCCAGCAGCCTAGGGACAATGCAAGAGACCCAGTACTTC; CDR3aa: CASSLGTMQETQYF
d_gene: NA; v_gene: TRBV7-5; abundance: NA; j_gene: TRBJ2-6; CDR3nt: TGTGCCAGAAGAGTAAGTAGACAAAGTCGGGCCAACGTCCTGACTTTC; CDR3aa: CARRVSRQSRANVLTF
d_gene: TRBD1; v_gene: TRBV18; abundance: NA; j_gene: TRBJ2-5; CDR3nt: TGTGCCAGCTCACCTTTGGACAGGGGGATAGCGGAGACCCAGTACTTC; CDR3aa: CASSPLDRGIAETQYF
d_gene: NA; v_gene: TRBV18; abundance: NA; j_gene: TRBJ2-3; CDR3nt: TGTGCCAGCTCGGCCAAACAGGGTTCAGATACGCAGTATTTT; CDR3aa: CASSAKQGSDTQYF
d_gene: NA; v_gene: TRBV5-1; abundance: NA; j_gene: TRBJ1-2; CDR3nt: TGCGCCAGCACCCCAGGGTTGGGGCTTAACTATGGCTACACCTTC; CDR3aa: CASTPGLGLNYGYTF
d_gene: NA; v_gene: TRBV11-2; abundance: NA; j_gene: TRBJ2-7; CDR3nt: TGTGCCAGCAGCTTAGCGGGCGAGCAGTACTTC; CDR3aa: CASSLAGEQYF
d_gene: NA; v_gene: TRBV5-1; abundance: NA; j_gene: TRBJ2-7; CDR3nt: TGCGCCAGCAGCCGACGCGCTGGGGGCTACGAGCAGTACTTC; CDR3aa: CASSRRAGGYEQYF
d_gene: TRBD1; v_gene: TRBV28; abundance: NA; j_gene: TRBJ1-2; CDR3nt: TGTGCCAGCAGACCCGACAGGGCCTATGGCTACACCTTC; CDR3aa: CASRPDRAYGYTF
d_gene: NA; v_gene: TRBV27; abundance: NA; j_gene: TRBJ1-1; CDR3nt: TGTGCCAGCAGTCCTCGACTCAACTCCGAAGCTTTCTTT; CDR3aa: CASSPRLNSEAFF
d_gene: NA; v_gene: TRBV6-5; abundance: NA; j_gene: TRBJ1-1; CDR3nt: TGTGCCAGCATCTCTCTAGGGAACACTGAAGCTTTCTTT; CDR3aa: CASISLGNTEAFF
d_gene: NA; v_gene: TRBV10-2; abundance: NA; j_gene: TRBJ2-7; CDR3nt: TGCGCCAGCAGTGAGGTCAGAAAAATAACCTACGAGCAGTACTTC; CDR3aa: CASSEVRKITYEQYF
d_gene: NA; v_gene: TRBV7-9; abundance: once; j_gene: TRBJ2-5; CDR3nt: TGTGCCAGCAGTTACCCAAAGAATGGGGAGACCCAGTACTTC; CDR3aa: CASSYPKNGETQYF
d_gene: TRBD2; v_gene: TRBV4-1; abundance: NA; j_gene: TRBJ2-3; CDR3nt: TGCGCCAGCAGCCAAGATCGGCGGGGGAGCACAGATACGCAGTATTTT; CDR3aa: CASSQDRRGSTDTQYF
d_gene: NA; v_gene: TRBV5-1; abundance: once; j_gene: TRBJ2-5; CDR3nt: TGCGCCAGCAGCTCGTGGGCCCAAGAGACCCAGTACTTC; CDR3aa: CASSSWAQETQYF
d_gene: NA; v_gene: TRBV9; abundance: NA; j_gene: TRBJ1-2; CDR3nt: TGTGCCAGCAGCTCCATCGGCAGTGGTAGCTATGGCTACACCTTC; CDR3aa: CASSSIGSGSYGYTF
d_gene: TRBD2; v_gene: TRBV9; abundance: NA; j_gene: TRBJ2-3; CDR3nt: TGTGCCAGCAGCGTAGTCGGATGGGGAGGGGCGAATCCAGATACGCAGTATTTT; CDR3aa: CASSVVGWGGANPDTQYF
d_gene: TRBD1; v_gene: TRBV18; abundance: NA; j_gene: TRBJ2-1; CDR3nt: TGTGCCAGCTCACCTATTCATGGGCAGGGGGTATGGAGCTCCTACAATGAGCAGTTCTTC; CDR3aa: CASSPIHGQGVWSSYNEQFF
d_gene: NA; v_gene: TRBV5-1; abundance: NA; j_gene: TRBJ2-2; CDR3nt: TGCGCCAGCAGAACCGGGACAGGGGAGCTGTTTTTT; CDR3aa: CASRTGTGELFF
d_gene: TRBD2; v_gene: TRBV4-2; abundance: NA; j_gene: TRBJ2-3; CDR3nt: TGTGCCAGCAGTCTTAGCGGGAGAACAGATACGCAGTATTTT; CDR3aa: CASSLSGRTDTQYF
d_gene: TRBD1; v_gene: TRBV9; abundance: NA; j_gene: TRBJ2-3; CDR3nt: TGTGCCAGCAGCCCCCGGGACAGGGGATTCACAGATACGCAGTATTTT; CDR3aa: CASSPRDRGFTDTQYF
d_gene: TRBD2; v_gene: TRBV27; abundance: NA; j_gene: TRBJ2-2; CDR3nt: TGTGCCAGCAGTTTACTCGCGGGAGTGGCCGGGGAGCTGTTTTTT; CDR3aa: CASSLLAGVAGELFF
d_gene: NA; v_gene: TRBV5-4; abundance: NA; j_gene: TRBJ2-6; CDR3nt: TGTGCCAGCAGGGAGGGGAAGGGGAGCTCTGGGGCCAACGTCCTGACTTTC; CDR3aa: CASREGKGSSGANVLTF
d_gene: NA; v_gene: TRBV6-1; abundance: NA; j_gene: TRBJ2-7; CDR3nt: TGTGCCAGCAGTGTTACCGGGCCCCTCATCGGCGAGCAGTACTTC; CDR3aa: CASSVTGPLIGEQYF
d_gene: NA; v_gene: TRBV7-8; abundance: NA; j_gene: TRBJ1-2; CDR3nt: TGTGCCAGCAGCCCCACCGATAGGGGTGGCTATGGCTACACCTTC; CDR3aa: CASSPTDRGGYGYTF
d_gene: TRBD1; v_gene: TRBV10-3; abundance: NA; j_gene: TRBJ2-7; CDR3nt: TGTGCTATCACCGGGACAGGGCTCGACGAGCAGTACTTC; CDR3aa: CAITGTGLDEQYF
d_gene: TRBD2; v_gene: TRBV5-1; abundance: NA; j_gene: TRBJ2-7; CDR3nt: TGCGCCAGCAGCCCCCAGCTAGCGGTGACTTACGAGCAGTACTTC; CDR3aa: CASSPQLAVTYEQYF
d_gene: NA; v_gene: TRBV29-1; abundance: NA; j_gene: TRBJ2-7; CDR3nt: TGCAGCGCTTTAGACAGGATGCTCTCGGGTGAGCAGTACTTC; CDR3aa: CSALDRMLSGEQYF
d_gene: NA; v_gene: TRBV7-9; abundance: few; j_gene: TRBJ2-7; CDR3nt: TGTGCCAGCAGCATAACGACAGGTAGTAAGCAGTACTTC; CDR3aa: CASSITTGSKQYF
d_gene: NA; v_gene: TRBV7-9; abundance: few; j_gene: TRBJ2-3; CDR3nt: TGTGCCAGCAGCTTATACGATACGCAGTATTTT; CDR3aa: CASSLYDTQYF
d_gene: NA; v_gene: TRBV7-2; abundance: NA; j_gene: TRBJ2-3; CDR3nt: TGTGCCAGCAGACCGGAGGGCCGCACAGATACGCAGTATTTT; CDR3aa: CASRPEGRTDTQYF
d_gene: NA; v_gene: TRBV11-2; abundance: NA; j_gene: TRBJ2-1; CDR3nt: TGTGCCAGCAGCTTATACGAGGGACCGCAGCAGTTCTTC; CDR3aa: CASSLYEGPQQFF
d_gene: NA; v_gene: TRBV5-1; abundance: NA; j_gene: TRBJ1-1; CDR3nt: TGCGCCAGCAGCTTAAAATCGAACACTGAAGCTTTCTTT; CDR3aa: CASSLKSNTEAFF
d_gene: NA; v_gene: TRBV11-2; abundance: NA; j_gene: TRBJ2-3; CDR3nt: TGTGCCAGCAGCCCCTTGGGACCCCAGCGCACAGATACGCAGTATTTT; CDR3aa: CASSPLGPQRTDTQYF
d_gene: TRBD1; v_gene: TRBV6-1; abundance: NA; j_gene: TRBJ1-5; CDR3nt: TGTGCCAGCAGGGACCTTGGACAGGGAAATCAGCCCCAGCATTTT; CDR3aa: CASRDLGQGNQPQHF
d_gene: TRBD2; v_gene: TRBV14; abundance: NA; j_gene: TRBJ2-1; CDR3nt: TGTGCCAGCAGCCAAGAGGCTGAAGTCCGGCGGGGGGGATCCCATCATGAGCAGTTCTTC; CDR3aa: CASSQEAEVRRGGSHHEQFF